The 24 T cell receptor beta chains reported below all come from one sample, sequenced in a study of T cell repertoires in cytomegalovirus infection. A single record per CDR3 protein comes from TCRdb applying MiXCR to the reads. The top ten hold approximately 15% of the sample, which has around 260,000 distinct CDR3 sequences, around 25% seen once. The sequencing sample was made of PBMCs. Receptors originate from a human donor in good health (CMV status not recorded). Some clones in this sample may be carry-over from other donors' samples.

CDR3 loop: CASSEQLFTEAFF. CDR3 DNA: TGTGCCAGCAGTGAACAGCTTTTCACTGAAGCTTTCTTT. The chain links TRBV2 to TRBJ1-1; no definite D call. The CDR3 runs 13 residues. Trimming removed 2 bases from V and 4 bases from J, with 8 bases in between. Looked up from germline, CDR1 is SNHLY and CDR2 is FYNNEI.

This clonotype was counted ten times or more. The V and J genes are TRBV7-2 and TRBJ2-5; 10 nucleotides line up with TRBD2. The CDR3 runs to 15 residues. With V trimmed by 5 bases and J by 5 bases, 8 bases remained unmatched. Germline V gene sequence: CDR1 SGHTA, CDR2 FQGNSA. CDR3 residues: CASSVSGRAGETQYF. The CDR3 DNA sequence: TGTGCCAGCAGCGTAAGCGGGAGGGCCGGGGAGACCCAGTACTTC.

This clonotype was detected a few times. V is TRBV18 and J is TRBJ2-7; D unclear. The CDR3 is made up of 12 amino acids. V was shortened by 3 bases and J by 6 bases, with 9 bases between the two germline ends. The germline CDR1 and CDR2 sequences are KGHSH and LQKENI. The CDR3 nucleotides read TGTGCCAGCTCACCCGGTGCCGCCGAGCAGTACTTC. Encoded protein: CASSPGAAEQYF.

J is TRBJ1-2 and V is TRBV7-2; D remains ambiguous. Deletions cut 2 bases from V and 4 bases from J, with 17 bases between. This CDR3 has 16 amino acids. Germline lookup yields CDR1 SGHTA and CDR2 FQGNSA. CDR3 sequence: CASSLSRAAKAYGYTF. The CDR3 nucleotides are TGTGCCAGCAGCTTAAGTCGGGCGGCAAAAGCCTATGGCTACACCTTC.

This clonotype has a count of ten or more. The CDR3 nucleotides read TGCAGTGCTAGAGATAACCTAGCGGGAGTCCAACGTGGCACAGATACGCAGTATTTT. Its protein is CSARDNLAGVQRGTDTQYF. V is TRBV20-1 and J is TRBJ2-3; TRBD2 aligns across 10 bases. The CDR3 extends over 19 amino acids. J gave up 1 base and V 0 bases, and 13 bases lay outside the gene matches. Germline V lookup: CDR1 DFQATT, CDR2 SNEGSKA (reference sequence).

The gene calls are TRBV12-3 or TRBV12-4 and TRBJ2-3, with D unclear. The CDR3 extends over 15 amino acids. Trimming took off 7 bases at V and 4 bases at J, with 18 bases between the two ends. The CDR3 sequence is CASTSYESRSDTQYF. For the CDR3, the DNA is TGTGCCAGCACCTCATACGAGTCTAGATCAGATACGCAGTATTTT.

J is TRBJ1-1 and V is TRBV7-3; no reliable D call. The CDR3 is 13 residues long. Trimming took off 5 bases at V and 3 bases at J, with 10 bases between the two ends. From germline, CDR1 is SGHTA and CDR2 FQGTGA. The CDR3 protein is CASSTQSYTEAFF. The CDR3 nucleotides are TGTGCCAGCAGCACGCAATCGTACACTGAAGCTTTCTTT.

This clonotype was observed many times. The CDR3 spells CASSYPGDSVPEAFF. The CDR3 coding sequence is TGTGCCAGCAGTTATCCCGGGGACTCGGTCCCTGAAGCTTTCTTT. V usage is TRBV28 and J usage is TRBJ1-1; the D gene is possibly TRBD1 (5 bases). V lost 4 bases to trimming and J lost 6 bases, with 18 bases between them. The CDR3 length is 15 residues. Germline CDR1 and CDR2: MDHEN and SYDVKM.

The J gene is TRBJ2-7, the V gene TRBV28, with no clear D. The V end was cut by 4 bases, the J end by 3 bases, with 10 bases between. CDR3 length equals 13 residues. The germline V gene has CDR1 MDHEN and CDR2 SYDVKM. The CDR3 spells CASSSPVFYEQYF. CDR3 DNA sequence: TGTGCCAGCAGTTCCCCTGTTTTCTACGAGCAGTACTTC.

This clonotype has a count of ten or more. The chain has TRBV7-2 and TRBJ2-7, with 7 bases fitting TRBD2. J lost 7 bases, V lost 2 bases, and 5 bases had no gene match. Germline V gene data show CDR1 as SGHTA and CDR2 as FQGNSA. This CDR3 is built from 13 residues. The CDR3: CASSLSWGGEQYF. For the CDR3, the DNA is TGTGCCAGCAGCTTATCGTGGGGGGGAGAGCAGTACTTC.

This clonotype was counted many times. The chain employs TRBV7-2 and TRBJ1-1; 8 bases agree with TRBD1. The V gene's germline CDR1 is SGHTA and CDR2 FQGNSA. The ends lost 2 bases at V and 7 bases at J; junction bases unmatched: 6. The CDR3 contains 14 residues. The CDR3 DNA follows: TGTGCCAGCAGCTTAATTTCAGGGGGCCGTGAAGCTTTCTTT. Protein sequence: CASSLISGGREAFF.

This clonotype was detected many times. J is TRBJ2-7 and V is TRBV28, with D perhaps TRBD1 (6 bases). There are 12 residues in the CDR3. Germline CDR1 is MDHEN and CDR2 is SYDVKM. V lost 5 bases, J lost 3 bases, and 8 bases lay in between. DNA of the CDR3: TGTGCCAGCAGTGGACAGAACTACGAGCAGTACTTC. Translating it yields CASSGQNYEQYF.

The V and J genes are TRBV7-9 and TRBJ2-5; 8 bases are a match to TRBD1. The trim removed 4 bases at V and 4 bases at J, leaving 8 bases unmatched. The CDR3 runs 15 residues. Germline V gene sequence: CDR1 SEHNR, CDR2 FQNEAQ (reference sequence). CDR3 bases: TGTGCCAGCAGCTCCTGGACAGGGTTGGGAGAGACCCAGTACTTC. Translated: CASSSWTGLGETQYF. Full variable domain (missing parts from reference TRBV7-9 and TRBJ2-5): DTGVSQNPRHKITKRGQNVTFRCDPISEHNRLYWYRQTLGQGPEFLTYFQNEAQLEKSRLLSDRFSAERPKGSFSTLEIQRTEQGDSAMYLCASSSWTGLGETQYFGPGTRLLVL.

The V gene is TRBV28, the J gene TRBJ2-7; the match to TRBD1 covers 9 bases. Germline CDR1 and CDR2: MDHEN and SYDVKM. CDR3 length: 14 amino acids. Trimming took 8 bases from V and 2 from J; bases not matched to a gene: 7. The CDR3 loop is CASRPGTGTYEQYF. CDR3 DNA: TGTGCCAGCCGTCCCGGGACAGGGACCTACGAGCAGTACTTC.

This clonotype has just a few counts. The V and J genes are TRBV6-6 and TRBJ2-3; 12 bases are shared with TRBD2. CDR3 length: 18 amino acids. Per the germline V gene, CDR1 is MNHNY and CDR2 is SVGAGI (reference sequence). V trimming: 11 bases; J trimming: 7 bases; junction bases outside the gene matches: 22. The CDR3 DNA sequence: TGTGCCGGCGCGACCCAGTCTAGCGGGAGGGCCAGGGCGAATACGCAGTATTTT. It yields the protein CAGATQSSGRARANTQYF.

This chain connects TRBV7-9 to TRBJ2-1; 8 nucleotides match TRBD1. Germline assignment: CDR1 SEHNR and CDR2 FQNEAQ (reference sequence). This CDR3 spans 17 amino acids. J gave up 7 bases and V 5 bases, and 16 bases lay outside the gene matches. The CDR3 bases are TGTGCCAGCAGCACTACCCCCCGGACAGGGTGGAGGAATGAGCAGTTCTTC. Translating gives CASSTTPRTGWRNEQFF. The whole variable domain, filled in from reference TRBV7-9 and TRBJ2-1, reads DTGVSQNPRHKITKRGQNVTFRCDPISEHNRLYWYRQTLGQGPEFLTYFQNEAQLEKSRLLSDRFSAERPKGSFSTLEIQRTEQGDSAMYLCASSTTPRTGWRNEQFFGPGTRLTVL.

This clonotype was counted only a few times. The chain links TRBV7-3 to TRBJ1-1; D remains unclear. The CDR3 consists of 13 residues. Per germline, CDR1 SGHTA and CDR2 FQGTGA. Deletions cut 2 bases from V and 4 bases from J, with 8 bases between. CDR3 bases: TGTGCCAGCAGCTTATACAGTGGCACTGAAGCTTTCTTT. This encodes CASSLYSGTEAFF.

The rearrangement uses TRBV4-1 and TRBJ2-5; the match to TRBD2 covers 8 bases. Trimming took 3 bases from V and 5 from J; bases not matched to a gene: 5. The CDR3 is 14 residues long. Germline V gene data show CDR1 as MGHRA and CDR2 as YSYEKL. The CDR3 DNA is TGCGCCAGCAGCCAGAAGCGGGGGACGGAGACCCAGTACTTC. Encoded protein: CASSQKRGTETQYF.

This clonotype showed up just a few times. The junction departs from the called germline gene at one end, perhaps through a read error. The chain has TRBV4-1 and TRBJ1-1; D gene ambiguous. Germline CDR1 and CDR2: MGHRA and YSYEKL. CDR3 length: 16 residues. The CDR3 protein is CASSQDSGGLNTEAFF. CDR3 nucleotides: TGTGCCAGCAGCCAAGATAGCGGAGGGCTGAACACTGAAGCTTTCTTT.

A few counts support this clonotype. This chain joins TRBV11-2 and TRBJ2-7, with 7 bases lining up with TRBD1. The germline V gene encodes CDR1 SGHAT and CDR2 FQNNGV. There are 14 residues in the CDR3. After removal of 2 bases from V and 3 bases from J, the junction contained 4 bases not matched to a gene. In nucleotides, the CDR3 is TGTGCCAGCAGCTTAAGACAGGGCCTCTACGAGCAGTACTTC. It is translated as CASSLRQGLYEQYF. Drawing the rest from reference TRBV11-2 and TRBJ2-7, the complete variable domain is EAGVAQSPRYKIIEKRQSVAFWCNPISGHATLYWYQQILGQGPKLLIQFQNNGVVDDSQLPKDRFSAERLKGVDSTLKIQPAKLEDSAVYLCASSLRQGLYEQYFGPGTRLTVT.

The CDR3: CSAEGDWAHRSQYF. CDR3 sequence (DNA): TGCAGCGCCGAAGGGGACTGGGCCCACCGCTCCCAGTACTTC. V gene TRBV29-1 combines with J gene TRBJ2-5; D perhaps matches TRBD2 (6 bases). The germline V gene has CDR1 SQVTM and CDR2 ANQGSEA. The V and J ends lost 7 bases and 9 bases respectively, with 24 bases between them. There are 14 residues in the CDR3.

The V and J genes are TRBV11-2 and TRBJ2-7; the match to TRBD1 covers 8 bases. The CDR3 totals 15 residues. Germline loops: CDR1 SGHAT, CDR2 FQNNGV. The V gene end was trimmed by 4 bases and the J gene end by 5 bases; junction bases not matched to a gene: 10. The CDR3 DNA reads TGTGCCAGCAGCTCTTACCAGGGGGCTGCTGACGAGCAGTACTTC. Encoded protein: CASSSYQGAADEQYF.

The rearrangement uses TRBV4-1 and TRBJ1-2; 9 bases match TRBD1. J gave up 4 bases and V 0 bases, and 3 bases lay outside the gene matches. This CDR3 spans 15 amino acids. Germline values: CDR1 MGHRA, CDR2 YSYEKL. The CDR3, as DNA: TGCGCCAGCAGCCAAGACCCGACAGGGGGCTATGGCTACACCTTC. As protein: CASSQDPTGGYGYTF.

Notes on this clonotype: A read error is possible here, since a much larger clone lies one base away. Here the CDR3 reads CASSGTSGGEQYF. CDR3 coding DNA: TGTGCCAGCAGTGGGACTAGCGGGGGCGAGCAGTACTTC. The chain couples TRBV2 to TRBJ2-7, with TRBD2 identical over 13 bases. CDR3 length: 13 residues. Germline V lookup: CDR1 SNHLY, CDR2 FYNNEI. Trimming cost V 4 bases and J 6 bases; bases outside gene matches: 0. Based on the CDR3 plus reference TRBV2 and TRBJ2-7, the full variable domain is EPEVTQTPSHQVTQMGQEVILRCVPISNHLYFYWYRQILGQKVEFLVSFYNNEISEKSEIFDDQFSVERPDGSNFTLKIRSTKLEDSAMYFCASSGTSGGEQYFGPGTRLTVT.